This T cell receptor (beta chain) was obtained from a study of vaccination effects on CD4 cells after COVID-19. On the study more broadly: Pre-vaccine samples were drawn 16 days and one week before the first dose.

Some clones are missing from TCRdb's copy, which holds only in-frame ones; the method was immunoSEQ multiplex PCR. The repertoire has roughly 57,000 clones, around three quarters of them found once; the top ten carry 5.5%. Whole-study results and caveats: Whether induced by infection or by vaccine, clones showed marked clonal contraction late after vaccination. Few convalescent patients were included, and no early post-infection timepoints were sampled.

In the ViraFEST assay, antigen-specific CD4+ clonotypes were identified by expansion after peptide-pool stimulation. Following 10 days of culture, CD4+ T cells were isolated. Their SARS-CoV-2 infection, verified by PCR, occurred between March and December 2020. This clone was seen a few times. Antigen specificity is unknown. Germline V CDR1 and CDR2: MNHNY, SVGAGI (reference sequence). Unmatched junction bases numbered 6, after V lost 7 bases and J lost 1 base. The CDR3 has 14 residues. The rearrangement links TRBV6-6 to TRBJ1-1, with 7 bases aligning to TRBD1. This sequence was found in a human donor who had a prior SARS-CoV-2 infection. The starting material was CD4+ T cells from PBMCs cultured with HIV peptides, obtained before COVID-19 vaccination. Subset in this sample: HIV-1 Nef peptide pool negative control/reference culture. CDR3 DNA: TGTGCCAGCATACGAGGGACAGAGAACACTGAAGCTTTCTTT. Protein: CASIRGTENTEAFF.